These T cell receptor beta chains were read from a single sample in a study of control samples from healthy donors and cancer patients. Assay: immunoSEQ multiplex PCR; the TCRdb copy retains only in-frame clones and omits some. This sample's clone table lists 150,000 to 200,000 clones. Sequencing used blood. Receptors originate from a young woman in good health. Both conserved end residues are part of each CDR3. D genes are given only for firm matches.

.	TRBV7-3	TRBJ2-3	CASSLTGTQDTQYF	TGTGCCAGCAGCTTAACTGGGACACAAGATACGCAGTATTTT
TRBD2	TRBV4-1	TRBJ2-7	CASSQGLALYEQYF	TGCGCCAGCAGCCAGGGACTAGCGCTCTACGAGCAGTACTTC
TRBD1	TRBV5-6	TRBJ1-2	CASSLVDRQNGYTF	TGTGCCAGCAGCTTGGTGGACAGGCAAAATGGCTACACCTTC
.	TRBV5-6	TRBJ1-3	CASSFGTSGNTIYF	TGTGCCAGCAGCTTCGGGACTTCTGGAAACACCATATATTTT
.	TRBV5-6	TRBJ1-2	CASSLGIGGSYGYTF	TGTGCCAGCAGCTTGGGGATTGGCGGCTCCTATGGCTACACCTTC
.	TRBV28	TRBJ1-5	CASSLFGRDGINQPQHF	TGTGCCAGCAGTTTATTCGGCAGGGATGGAATCAATCAGCCCCAGCATTTT
TRBD1	TRBV18	TRBJ1-1	CASSRATGVNTEAFF	TGTGCCAGCTCACGCGCGACAGGGGTGAACACTGAAGCTTTCTTT
.	TRBV19	TRBJ1-1	CASSKGSTNTEAFF	TGTGCCAGTAGTAAGGGATCGACGAACACTGAAGCTTTCTTT
.	TRBV14	TRBJ2-3	CASSPQQAGTLQGYF	TGTGCCAGCAGCCCACAACAAGCCGGGACCCTTCAGGGGTATTTT
TRBD2	TRBV3-1/TRBV3-2	TRBJ2-1	CASSRMNLAGGCNEQFF	TGTGCCAGCAGCCGAATGAACCTAGCGGGGGGGTGCAATGAGCAGTTCTTC
TRBD1	TRBV7-2	TRBJ1-1	CASSSLPRDRAEAFF	TGTGCCAGCAGTTCTCTCCCCCGGGACAGAGCAGAAGCTTTCTTT
.	TRBV9	TRBJ1-3	CASSVQGNTIYF	TGTGCCAGCAGCGTACAGGGAAACACCATATATTTT
.	TRBV27	TRBJ1-6	CASSLSAGWASPLHF	TGTGCCAGCAGTTTATCGGCAGGGTGGGCTTCACCCCTCCACTTT
.	TRBV7-8	TRBJ1-6	CASSLAFNSPLHF	TGTGCCAGCAGCTTAGCTTTTAATTCACCCCTCCACTTT
.	TRBV12-3/TRBV12-4	TRBJ2-2	CASTTQWSGELFF	TGTGCCAGCACCACCCAGTGGTCCGGGGAGCTGTTTTTT
TRBD1	TRBV5-1	TRBJ1-2	CASSLSAGFIKQGAHGYTF	TGCGCCAGCAGCTTGAGCGCCGGATTTATAAAACAGGGGGCCCATGGCTACACCTTC
TRBD2	TRBV20-1	TRBJ2-1	CAPPGTTLQFF	TGCGCCCCGCCCGGGACTACTTTGCAGTTCTTC
TRBD2	TRBV7-9	TRBJ2-3	CASSTNAGTTPTDTQYF	TGTGCCAGCAGCACGAATGCCGGGACTACCCCCACAGATACGCAGTATTTT
.	TRBV6-5	TRBJ1-2	CASSYSAGDGYTF	TGTGCCAGCAGTTACTCGGCAGGGGATGGCTACACCTTC
TRBD1	TRBV13	TRBJ1-6	CASSLGQGANSPLHF	TGTGCCAGCAGCTTAGGGCAGGGGGCAAATTCACCCCTCCACTTT
TRBD1	TRBV27	TRBJ1-2	CASRTGVYGYTF	TGTGCCAGCCGGACAGGGGTTTATGGCTACACCTTC
.	TRBV12-5	TRBJ1-1	CASGLKENTEAFF	TGTGCTAGTGGTTTGAAAGAGAACACTGAAGCTTTCTTT
.	TRBV6-2/TRBV6-3	TRBJ1-2	CASSYRGRYLDYTF	TGTGCCAGCAGTTACCGGGGACGATACCTTGACTACACCTTC
TRBD1	TRBV11-2	TRBJ1-6	CASRFRDRGRNSPLHF	TGTGCCAGCAGGTTTCGGGACAGGGGCCGGAATTCACCCCTCCACTTT
.	TRBV29-1	TRBJ2-5	CSVSLRQETQYF	TGCAGCGTCTCCTTACGCCAGGAGACCCAGTACTTC
.	TRBV10-3	TRBJ1-3	CAIRAEGKGGNTIYF	TGTGCCATCAGGGCCGAAGGTAAAGGTGGAAACACCATATATTTT
.	TRBV28	TRBJ2-2	CASSLGGGASLRTGELFF	TGTGCCAGCAGTTTAGGAGGGGGGGCGTCTCTCCGCACCGGGGAGCTGTTTTTT
.	TRBV10-2	TRBJ1-3	CASSEGRSGNTIYF	TGCGCCAGCAGTGAAGGCCGATCTGGAAACACCATATATTTT
.	TRBV11-2	TRBJ1-4	CASSLRYEKLFF	TGTGCCAGCAGCTTGAGATACGAAAAACTGTTTTTT
.	TRBV6-5	TRBJ1-5	CASSRDGNQPQHF	TGTGCCAGCAGTCGGGACGGAAATCAGCCCCAGCATTTT
.	TRBV28	TRBJ2-2	CASSLGTGELFF	TGTGCCAGCAGTTTAGGGACCGGGGAGCTGTTTTTT
.	TRBV5-1	TRBJ1-6	CASSLRTATNSPLHF	TGCGCCAGCAGCTTGCGGACAGCTACCAATTCACCCCTCCACTTT
.	TRBV7-9	TRBJ2-5	CASSLARYRIGETQYF	TGTGCCAGCAGCTTAGCGCGATACCGAATAGGAGAGACCCAGTACTTC
TRBD1	TRBV28	TRBJ1-5	CASSFPTGVDSNQPQHF	TGTGCCAGCAGTTTCCCGACAGGGGTGGATAGCAATCAGCCCCAGCATTTT
.	TRBV7-8	TRBJ1-1	CASSRGMNTEAFF	TGTGCCAGCAGTCGGGGGATGAACACTGAAGCTTTCTTT
.	TRBV11-1	TRBJ1-6	CASSQSRSSYNSPLHF	TGTGCCAGCAGCCAATCTCGGAGCTCCTATAATTCACCCCTCCACTTT
.	TRBV6-6	TRBJ1-1	CASSYLGGGETFF	TGTGCCAGCAGTTACTTGGGGGGGGGAGAGACTTTCTTT
.	TRBV18	TRBJ1-4	CASSPRSQGSRSNEKLFF	TGTGCCAGCTCACCACGGTCGCAGGGTAGTCGGTCTAATGAAAAACTGTTTTTT
TRBD1	TRBV27	TRBJ1-1	CASSYSQGTEAFF	TGTGCCAGCAGTTACTCACAGGGGACTGAAGCTTTCTTT
.	TRBV21-1	TRBJ1-2	CASSDFGQGVGGYTF	TGTGCCAGCAGCGACTTCGGACAGGGTGTCGGTGGCTACACCTTC
TRBD1	TRBV5-1	TRBJ1-2	CASRQPGQGDYGYTF	TGCGCCAGCAGACAACCGGGACAGGGGGACTATGGCTACACCTTC
TRBD1	TRBV7-9	TRBJ1-1	CAGGGRTGYTEAFF	TGTGCCGGGGGAGGGAGGACAGGGTACACTGAAGCTTTCTTT
.	TRBV28	TRBJ1-2	CASSSTGFGYGYTF	TGTGCCAGCAGTTCCACAGGGTTCGGCTATGGCTACACCTTC
TRBD2	TRBV7-9	TRBJ2-2	CASSPTTSRNTGELFF	TGTGCCAGCAGCCCCACGACTAGCAGGAACACCGGGGAGCTGTTTTTT
.	TRBV24-1	TRBJ2-3	CATSDHGADTQYF	TGTGCCACCAGTGACCACGGGGCAGATACGCAGTATTTT
TRBD1	TRBV7-9	TRBJ2-7	CASSLRGQGAYEQYF	TGTGCCAGCAGCTTAAGAGGACAGGGGGCTTACGAGCAGTACTTC
.	TRBV28	TRBJ1-1	CASNNREAFF	TGTGCCAGCAATAACCGGGAAGCTTTCTTT
TRBD1	TRBV28	TRBJ2-7	CASSFPDRGREQYF	TGTGCCAGCAGTTTCCCTGACAGGGGGCGCGAGCAGTACTTC
.	TRBV11-2	TRBJ1-1	CASSLGQTNTEAFF	TGTGCCAGCAGCTTAGGACAGACAAACACTGAAGCTTTCTTT
TRBD1	TRBV19	TRBJ2-2	CASAHRGPGGELFF	TGTGCCAGCGCCCACAGGGGGCCGGGCGGGGAGCTGTTTTTT
.	TRBV28	TRBJ1-1	CASSPRSRGLEAFF	TGTGCCAGCAGTCCCCGGAGCAGGGGTCTTGAAGCTTTCTTT
.	TRBV5-5	TRBJ1-4	CASSLGPEGEKLFF	TGTGCCAGCAGCTTGGGCCCCGAGGGAGAAAAACTGTTTTTT
.	TRBV11-2	TRBJ2-3	CASSSRGLGDTQYF	TGTGCCAGCAGCTCCCGGGGACTGGGGGATACGCAGTATTTT
TRBD2	TRBV10-3	TRBJ2-1	CAISESRLAGGVNNEQFF	TGTGCCATCAGTGAGTCGCGGCTAGCGGGGGGGGTCAACAATGAGCAGTTCTTC